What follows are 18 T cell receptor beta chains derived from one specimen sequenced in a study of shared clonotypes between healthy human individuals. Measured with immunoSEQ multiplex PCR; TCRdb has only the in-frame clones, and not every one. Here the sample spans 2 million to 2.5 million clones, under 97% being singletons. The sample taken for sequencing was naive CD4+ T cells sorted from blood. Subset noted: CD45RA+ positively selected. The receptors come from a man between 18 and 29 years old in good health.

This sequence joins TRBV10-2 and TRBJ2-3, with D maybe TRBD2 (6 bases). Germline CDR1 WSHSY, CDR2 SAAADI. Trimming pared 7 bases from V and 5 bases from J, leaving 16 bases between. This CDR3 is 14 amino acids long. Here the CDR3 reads CASMRGLVGDTQYF. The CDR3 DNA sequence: TGCGCCAGCATGCGGGGACTCGTAGGAGATACGCAGTATTTT.

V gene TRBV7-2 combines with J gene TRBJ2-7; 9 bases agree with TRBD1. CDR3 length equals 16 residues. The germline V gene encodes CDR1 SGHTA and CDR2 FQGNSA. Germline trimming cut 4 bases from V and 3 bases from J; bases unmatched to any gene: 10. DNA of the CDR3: TGTGCCAGCAGCTCCGCGGGGACAGGGTCCTACTACGAGCAGTACTTC. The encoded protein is CASSSAGTGSYYEQYF.

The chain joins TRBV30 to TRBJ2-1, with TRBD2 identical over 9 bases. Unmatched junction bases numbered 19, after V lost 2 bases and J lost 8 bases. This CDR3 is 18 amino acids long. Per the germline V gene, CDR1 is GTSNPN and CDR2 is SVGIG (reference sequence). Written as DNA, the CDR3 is TGTGCCTGGAGTCCCCGCCCCGCGGTAGCGGGGGACCGGCATGAGCAGTTCTTC. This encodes CAWSPRPAVAGDRHEQFF.

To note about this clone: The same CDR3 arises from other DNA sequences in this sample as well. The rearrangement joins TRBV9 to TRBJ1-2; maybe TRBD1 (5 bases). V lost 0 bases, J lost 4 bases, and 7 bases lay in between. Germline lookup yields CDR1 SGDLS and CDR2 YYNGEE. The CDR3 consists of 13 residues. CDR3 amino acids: CASSVGQSYGYTF. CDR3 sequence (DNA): TGTGCCAGCAGCGTAGGACAGTCCTATGGCTACACCTTC. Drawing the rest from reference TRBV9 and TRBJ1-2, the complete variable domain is DSGVTQTPKHLITATGQRVTLRCSPRSGDLSVYWYQQSLDQGLQFLIQYYNGEERAKGNILERFSAQQFPDLHSELNLSSLELGDSALYFCASSVGQSYGYTFGSGTRLTVV.

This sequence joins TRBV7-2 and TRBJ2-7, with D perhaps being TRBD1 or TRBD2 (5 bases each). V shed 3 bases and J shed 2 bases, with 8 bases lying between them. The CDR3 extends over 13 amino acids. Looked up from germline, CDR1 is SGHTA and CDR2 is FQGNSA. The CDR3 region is CASSFRGAYEQYF. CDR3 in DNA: TGTGCCAGCAGCTTCCGGGGCGCCTACGAGCAGTACTTC.

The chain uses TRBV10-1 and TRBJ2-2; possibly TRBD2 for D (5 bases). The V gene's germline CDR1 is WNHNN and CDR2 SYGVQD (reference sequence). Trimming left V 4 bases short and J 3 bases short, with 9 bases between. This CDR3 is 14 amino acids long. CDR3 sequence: CASSASGDTGELFF. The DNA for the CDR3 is TGCGCCAGCAGTGCAAGCGGAGACACCGGGGAGCTGTTTTTT.

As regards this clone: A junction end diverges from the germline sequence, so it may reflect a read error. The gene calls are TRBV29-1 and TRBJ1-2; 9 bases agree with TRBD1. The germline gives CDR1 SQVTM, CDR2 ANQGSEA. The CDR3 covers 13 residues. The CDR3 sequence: CGVHRGRNYGYTF. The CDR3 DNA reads TGCGGCGTCCACAGGGGGCGCAACTATGGCTACACCTTC.

CDR3 in DNA: TGTGCCAGCAGCTTGGGACTAGCGGGGTTAGCTAGCACAGATACGCAGTATTTT. As protein: CASSLGLAGLASTDTQYF. V usage is TRBV5-6 and J usage is TRBJ2-3; TRBD2 aligns across 11 bases. Germline CDR1 is SGHDT and CDR2 is YYEEEE. Trimming took 0 bases from V and 0 from J; bases not matched to a gene: 6. The CDR3 has 18 residues.

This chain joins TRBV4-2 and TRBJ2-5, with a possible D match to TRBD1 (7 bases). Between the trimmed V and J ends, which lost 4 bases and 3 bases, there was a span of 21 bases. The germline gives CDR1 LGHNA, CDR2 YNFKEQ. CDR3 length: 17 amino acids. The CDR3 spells CASSPGGGGWNKETQYF. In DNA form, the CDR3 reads TGTGCCAGCAGCCCAGGAGGGGGCGGATGGAATAAAGAGACCCAGTACTTC.

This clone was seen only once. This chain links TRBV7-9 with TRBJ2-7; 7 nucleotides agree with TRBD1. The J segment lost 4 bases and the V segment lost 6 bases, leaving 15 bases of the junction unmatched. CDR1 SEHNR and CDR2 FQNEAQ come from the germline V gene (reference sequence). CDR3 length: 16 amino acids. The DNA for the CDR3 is TGTGCCAGCAGTAATAACAGGGGTGGGATTGATTACGAGCAGTACTTC. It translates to CASSNNRGGIDYEQYF.

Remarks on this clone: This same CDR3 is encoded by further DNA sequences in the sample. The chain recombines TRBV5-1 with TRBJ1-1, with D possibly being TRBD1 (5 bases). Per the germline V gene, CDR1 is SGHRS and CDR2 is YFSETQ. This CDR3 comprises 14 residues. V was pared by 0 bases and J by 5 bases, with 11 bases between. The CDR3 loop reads CASSLEGWGTEAFF. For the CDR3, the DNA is TGCGCCAGCAGCTTGGAGGGGTGGGGGACTGAAGCTTTCTTT.

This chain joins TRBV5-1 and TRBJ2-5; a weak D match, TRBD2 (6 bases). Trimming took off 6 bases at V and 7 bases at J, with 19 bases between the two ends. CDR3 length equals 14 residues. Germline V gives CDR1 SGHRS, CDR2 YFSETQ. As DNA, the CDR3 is TGCGCCAGCAACCCGGGGAGGCGGCGAGCGACCCAGTACTTC. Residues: CASNPGRRRATQYF.

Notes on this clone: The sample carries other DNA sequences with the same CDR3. CDR3 DNA sequence: TGTGCCAGCAGCGTAGGACAGGGGGCCGATACGCAGTATTTT. It is translated as CASSVGQGADTQYF. The genes are TRBV9 and TRBJ2-3; 10 bases match TRBD1. The CDR3 runs to 14 residues. The junction had 1 base not matched to a gene; V was cut back by 0 bases and J by 6 bases. CDR1 and CDR2 from the germline V gene are SGDLS and YYNGEE.

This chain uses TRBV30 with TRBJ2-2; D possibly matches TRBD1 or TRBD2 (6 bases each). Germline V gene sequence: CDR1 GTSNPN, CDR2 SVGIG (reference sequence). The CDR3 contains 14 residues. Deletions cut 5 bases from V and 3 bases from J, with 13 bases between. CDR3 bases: TGTGCCTGGGGGACTCAGGGGCACACCGGGGAGCTGTTTTTT. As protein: CAWGTQGHTGELFF.

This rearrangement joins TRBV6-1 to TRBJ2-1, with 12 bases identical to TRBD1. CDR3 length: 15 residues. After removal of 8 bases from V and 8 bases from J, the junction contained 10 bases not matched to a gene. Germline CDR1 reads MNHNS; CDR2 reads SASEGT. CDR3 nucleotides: TGTGCCAGCCCCATCTCGGGGACAGGGGGCTATGAGCAGTTCTTC. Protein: CASPISGTGGYEQFF.

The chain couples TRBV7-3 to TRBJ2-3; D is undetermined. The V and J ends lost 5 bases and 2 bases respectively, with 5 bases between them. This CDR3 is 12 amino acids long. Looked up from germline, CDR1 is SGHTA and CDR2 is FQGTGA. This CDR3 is CASSLPTDTQYF. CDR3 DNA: TGTGCCAGCAGCCTCCCCACAGATACGCAGTATTTT.

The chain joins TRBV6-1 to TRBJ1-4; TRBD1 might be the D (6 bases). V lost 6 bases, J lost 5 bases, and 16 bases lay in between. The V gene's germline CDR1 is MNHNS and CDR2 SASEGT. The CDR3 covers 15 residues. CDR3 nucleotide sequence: TGTGCCAGCAGCTTTAGGGGACACCCCAATGAAAAACTGTTTTTT. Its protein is CASSFRGHPNEKLFF.

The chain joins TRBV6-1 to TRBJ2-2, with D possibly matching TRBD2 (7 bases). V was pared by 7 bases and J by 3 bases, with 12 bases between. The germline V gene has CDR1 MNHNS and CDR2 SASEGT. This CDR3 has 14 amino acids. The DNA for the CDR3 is TGTGCCAGCACGAGGGGGGGCGACACCGGGGAGCTGTTTTTT. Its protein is CASTRGGDTGELFF.